These 27 T cell receptor beta chains were sequenced from one sample in a study of blood T cell repertoires in COVID-19. TCRdb's table, derived via immunoSEQ multiplex PCR, lists solely in-frame clones and lacks some. Of approximately 210,000 clones in the sample, over 80% were seen once. The sequencing sample was made of peripheral blood. The origin of the receptors is a man in his sixties with COVID-19, enrolled during active disease.

The V call is TRBV7-9, the J call TRBJ2-3; 11 nucleotides align to TRBD2. V gave up 3 bases and J gave up 3 bases; unmatched junction bases: 11. The CDR3 extends over 18 amino acids. Germline CDR1 is SEHNR and CDR2 is FQNEAQ (reference sequence). CDR3 sequence: CASSFGTSGNTGTDTQYF. Here the CDR3 DNA reads TGTGCCAGCAGCTTTGGGACTAGCGGAAACACGGGGACAGATACGCAGTATTTT.

The chain carries TRBV19 and TRBJ2-7; D unclear. The CDR3 contains 15 residues. Germline V gene data show CDR1 as LNHDA and CDR2 as SQIVND (reference sequence). Trimming took 3 bases from V and 2 from J, leaving 14 bases between them. CDR3 sequence (DNA): TGTGCCAGTAGTATTTTGGTCAGTGAGGCCTACGAGCAGTACTTC. Translation gives CASSILVSEAYEQYF. Full variable domain (missing parts from reference TRBV19 and TRBJ2-7): DGGITQSPKYLFRKEGQNVTLSCEQNLNHDAMYWYRQDPGQGLRLIYYSQIVNDFQKGDIAEGYSVSREKKESFPLTVTSAQKNPTAFYLCASSILVSEAYEQYFGPGTRLTVT.

On this clone itself: The sample has other DNA sequences that encode this CDR3 too. The rearrangement uses TRBV30 and TRBJ1-5; the D is unclear. This CDR3 region has 13 residues. CDR1 and CDR2 from the germline V gene are GTSNPN and SVGIG (reference sequence). V shed 0 bases and J shed 3 bases, with 6 bases lying between them. The CDR3 sequence: CAWSVRSNQPQHF. The CDR3 coding sequence is TGTGCCTGGAGTGTCAGGTCCAATCAGCCCCAGCATTTT.

The chain recombines TRBV11-3 with TRBJ2-1; 7 positions match TRBD1. This CDR3 is built from 13 residues. Germline V lookup: CDR1 SGHNT, CDR2 YENEEA. Trimming removed 5 bases from V and 7 bases from J; junction bases left unmatched: 5. The CDR3 loop reads CASSRQGGNEQFF. CDR3 bases: TGTGCCAGCAGCCGACAGGGTGGGAATGAGCAGTTCTTC. The variable domain in full, completed from reference TRBV11-3 and TRBJ2-1, reads EAGVVQSPRYKIIEKKQPVAFWCNPISGHNTLYWYLQNLGQGPELLIRYENEEAVDDSQLPKDRFSAERLKGVDSTLKIQPAELGDSAVYLCASSRQGGNEQFFGPGTRLTVL.

The CDR3 reads CSVDQGRNTEAFF. The CDR3 region has the DNA TGCAGCGTTGACCAGGGGAGGAACACTGAAGCTTTCTTT. J is TRBJ1-1 and V is TRBV29-1; a weak D match, TRBD1 (6 bases). This CDR3 comprises 13 residues. Trimming removed 3 bases at V and 1 base at J, with 9 bases between. CDR1 and CDR2 (germline): SQVTM, ANQGSEA.

V is TRBV28 and J is TRBJ2-3; possible D gene TRBD2, 6 bases. With 7 bases removed from V and 3 bases from J, the gap between germline ends came to 14 bases. Germline V lookup: CDR1 MDHEN, CDR2 SYDVKM. The CDR3 is 14 residues long. Here the CDR3 DNA reads TGTGCCAGCATTGGGGCGGGAACGACAGATACGCAGTATTTT. It is translated as CASIGAGTTDTQYF.

The J gene is TRBJ1-2, the V gene TRBV6-5; D is undetermined. CDR3 length equals 14 residues. CDR1 is MNHEY and CDR2 is SVGAGI in the germline V gene. Trimming cost V 6 bases and J 1 base, with 12 bases left between them. The chain's CDR3 is CASSAGLLNYGYTF. For the CDR3, the DNA is TGTGCCAGCAGCGCGGGCCTGCTTAACTATGGCTACACCTTC.

A note on this clone: The same CDR3 is also encoded by other DNA sequences in this sample. V and J are TRBV3-1 (or the pseudogene TRBV3-2) and TRBJ1-3; weak D call: TRBD1 (5 bases). The CDR3 runs to 15 residues. Deletions cut 1 base from V and 0 bases from J, with 7 bases between. In germline, CDR1 is LGHDT, CDR2 YNNKEL (reference sequence). The CDR3 region is CASSQGQSSGNTIYF. The CDR3, as DNA: TGTGCCAGCAGCCAAGGACAGAGCTCTGGAAACACCATATATTTT.

This chain joins TRBV2 and TRBJ1-2, with 8 bases that match TRBD1. J was trimmed by 4 bases and V by 3 bases; bases with no gene match: 1. In germline, CDR1 is SNHLY, CDR2 FYNNEI. This CDR3 spans 13 amino acids. The CDR3 region has the DNA TGTGCCAGCAGTGATACAGGGGGCTATGGCTACACCTTC. Translated, it gives CASSDTGGYGYTF.

The gene calls are TRBV5-1 and TRBJ1-4; 8 nucleotides match TRBD1. The V segment lost 4 bases and the J segment 7 bases; nucleotides outside the gene matches: 9. The CDR3 length is 15 residues. Germline CDR1 SGHRS, CDR2 YFSETQ. CDR3 sequence reads: CASSGQGASGEKLFF. As DNA, the CDR3 is TGCGCCAGCAGCGGCCAGGGGGCATCAGGTGAAAAACTGTTTTTT.

The chain uses TRBV2 and TRBJ2-5; no reliable D call. This CDR3 contains 12 residues. Trimming took 7 bases from V and 4 from J, leaving 10 bases between them. Germline V gene lookup returns CDR1 SNHLY and CDR2 FYNNEI. CDR3 nucleotides: TGTGCCAGCACAGGCAGTCGAGAGACCCAGTACTTC. Encoded protein: CASTGSRETQYF.

The gene calls are TRBV9 and TRBJ1-2, with TRBD1 matching 8 bases. The CDR3 contains 13 residues. From germline, CDR1 is SGDLS and CDR2 YYNGEE. The V and J ends lost 4 bases and 8 bases, in that order; junction bases with no gene match: 7. This CDR3 is CASSPGTGEGYTF. Written as DNA, the CDR3 is TGTGCCAGCAGCCCCGGGACAGGAGAGGGCTACACCTTC.

V is TRBV9 and J is TRBJ1-2; 9 bases match TRBD1. The CDR3 has 15 amino acids. Germline V CDR1 and CDR2: SGDLS, YYNGEE. Germline trimming cut 0 bases from V and 2 bases from J; bases unmatched to any gene: 2. The CDR3 coding sequence is TGTGCCAGCAGCGTAGCGGGACAGGGAAACTATGGCTACACCTTC. Translation gives CASSVAGQGNYGYTF.

The rearrangement joins TRBV19 to TRBJ2-7; D may be TRBD1 (6 bases). The CDR3 spans 15 residues. V dropped 5 bases and J dropped 5 bases, with 19 bases sitting between them. Germline values: CDR1 LNHDA, CDR2 SQIVND (reference sequence). CDR3 nucleotides: TGTGCCAGTAGTGCCTCCTCAGGGGAAATAAACGAGCAGTACTTC. Its translation: CASSASSGEINEQYF.

The chain uses TRBV25-1 and TRBJ1-3, with TRBD1 identical over 7 bases. With V trimmed by 3 bases and J by 3 bases, 2 bases remained unmatched. The germline gives CDR1 MGHDK, CDR2 SYGVNS. This CDR3 region has 14 residues. The CDR3: CASSETGFGNTIYF. CDR3 nucleotide sequence: TGTGCCAGCAGTGAGACAGGGTTTGGAAACACCATATATTTT.

This chain uses TRBV19 with TRBJ1-5, with D possibly TRBD1 on 6 matching bases. Germline V CDR1 and CDR2: LNHDA, SQIVND (reference sequence). The V end lost 3 bases, the J end lost 7 bases, and 16 bases lay between the germline ends. CDR3 length: 15 residues. CDR3 residues: CASSIFSGVGQPQHF. The CDR3, as DNA: TGTGCCAGTAGTATTTTTTCAGGGGTTGGGCAGCCCCAGCATTTT. The variable domain in full, completed from reference TRBV19 and TRBJ1-5, reads DGGITQSPKYLFRKEGQNVTLSCEQNLNHDAMYWYRQDPGQGLRLIYYSQIVNDFQKGDIAEGYSVSREKKESFPLTVTSAQKNPTAFYLCASSIFSGVGQPQHFGDGTRLSIL.

V usage is TRBV7-9 and J usage is TRBJ2-7; 11 bases align to TRBD2. The J segment lost 3 bases and the V segment lost 4 bases, leaving 8 bases of the junction unmatched. This CDR3 contains 16 residues. The germline V gene has CDR1 SEHNR and CDR2 FQNEAQ (reference sequence). The CDR3 bases are TGTGCCAGCAGCTACGGCCCTGGGACTAGCGGCTACGAGCAGTACTTC. This gives the protein CASSYGPGTSGYEQYF. Variable domain in full (rest from reference TRBV7-9 and TRBJ2-7): DTGVSQNPRHKITKRGQNVTFRCDPISEHNRLYWYRQTLGQGPEFLTYFQNEAQLEKSRLLSDRFSAERPKGSFSTLEIQRTEQGDSAMYLCASSYGPGTSGYEQYFGPGTRLTVT.

The chain is built from TRBV9 and TRBJ1-2; D uncertain. CDR1 and CDR2 from the germline V gene are SGDLS and YYNGEE. Trimming cost V 6 bases and J 7 bases, with 22 bases left between them. The CDR3 is 15 amino acids. In DNA, the CDR3 is TGTGCCAGCACCATTTCAGCCAACGAAGCGGGTGGCTACACCTTC. The encoded protein is CASTISANEAGGYTF.

The chain combines TRBV5-1 with TRBJ1-1; D perhaps matches TRBD1 (6 bases). Trimming cost V 4 bases and J 1 base, with 11 bases left between them. Germline V gene lookup returns CDR1 SGHRS and CDR2 YFSETQ. The CDR3 extends over 14 amino acids. CDR3 bases: TGCGCCAGCAGCGCAGGGGTCGGGAACACTGAAGCTTTCTTT. Translated, it gives CASSAGVGNTEAFF. Using reference TRBV5-1 and TRBJ1-1 for the parts outside the CDR3, the full variable domain is KAGVTQTPRYLIKTRGQQVTLSCSPISGHRSVSWYQQTPGQGLQFLFEYFSETQRNKGNFPGRFSGRQFSNSRSEMNVSTLELGDSALYLCASSAGVGNTEAFFGQGTRLTVV.

The chain carries TRBV5-4 and TRBJ2-3, with 7 bases lining up with TRBD1. The CDR3 loop spans 14 amino acids. V lost 3 bases to trimming and J lost 10 bases; unmatched junction nucleotides: 11. CDR1 is SGHNT, CDR2 YYREEE, per germline (reference sequence). The CDR3 coding sequence is TGTGCCAGCAGCTCGGACAGGTTCCTACCTTCGCAGTATTTT. Its protein product is CASSSDRFLPSQYF.

This rearrangement joins TRBV3-1 (or the pseudogene TRBV3-2) to TRBJ1-5; D is possibly TRBD1 (5 bases). The ends were cut back, 4 bases at V and 7 bases at J, with 14 bases in the middle. In germline, CDR1 is LGHDT, CDR2 YNNKEL (reference sequence). This CDR3 comprises 14 residues. In DNA form, the CDR3 reads TGTGCCAGCAGCCTCGCAGGGTGGGGACAGCCCCAGCATTTT. Its protein is CASSLAGWGQPQHF.

The chain links TRBV7-3 to TRBJ2-1; TRBD1 might be the D (5 bases). This CDR3 is built from 14 residues. V gave up 2 bases and J gave up 5 bases, with 10 bases separating them. Germline V gene lookup returns CDR1 SGHTA and CDR2 FQGTGA. In nucleotides, the CDR3 is TGTGCCAGCAGCTTAGGGGCCAGAAACAATGAGCAGTTCTTC. It encodes CASSLGARNNEQFF.

This chain joins TRBV3-1 (or the pseudogene TRBV3-2) and TRBJ1-1; D might be TRBD1 (5 bases). Trimming left V 1 base short and J 1 base short, with 16 bases between. The CDR3 consists of 17 residues. CDR1 is LGHDT and CDR2 is YNNKEL in the germline V gene (reference sequence). CDR3 sequence reads: CASSQGQGAGQNTEAFF. The CDR3 DNA follows: TGTGCCAGCAGCCAAGGGCAAGGGGCAGGACAGAACACTGAAGCTTTCTTT.

This chain connects TRBV7-9 to TRBJ2-1, with 9 nucleotides matching TRBD1. The J segment lost 6 bases and the V segment lost 2 bases, leaving 5 bases of the junction unmatched. The germline V gene has CDR1 SEHNR and CDR2 FQNEAQ (reference sequence). The CDR3 runs 15 residues. CDR3 amino acids: CASSLWGTGTNEQFF. Written as DNA, the CDR3 is TGTGCCAGCAGCTTATGGGGGACAGGGACCAATGAGCAGTTCTTC.

This rearrangement joins TRBV29-1 to TRBJ1-1; D might be TRBD1 (5 bases). Germline-derived CDR1 and CDR2 are SQVTM and ANQGSEA. The V end was cut by 6 bases, the J end by 5 bases, with 25 bases between. The CDR3 sequence is 16 residues long. CDR3 sequence reads: CSVGGGVRGSGTEAFF. The CDR3 bases are TGCAGCGTCGGCGGGGGGGTGAGGGGCTCGGGGACTGAAGCTTTCTTT.

The chain couples TRBV7-2 to TRBJ1-2; TRBD1 might be the D (5 bases). Germline V gene lookup returns CDR1 SGHTA and CDR2 FQGNSA. The CDR3 is 15 residues long. V lost 0 bases and J 6 bases, leaving 14 bases between the germline ends. The CDR3 coding sequence is TGTGCCAGCAGCTTAGCCAGGAGGGGAGGCGATGGCTACACCTTC. The encoded protein is CASSLARRGGDGYTF.

This clone has more than one count but fewer than ten. The chain uses TRBV28 and TRBJ1-2, with unresolved D. The CDR3 runs 12 residues. V gave up 4 bases and J gave up 7 bases, with 10 bases separating them. CDR1 is MDHEN and CDR2 is SYDVKM in the germline V gene. CDR3 sequence reads: CASSSGGFGYTF. Here the CDR3 DNA reads TGTGCCAGCAGTTCAGGAGGGTTTGGCTACACCTTC.